The 25 T cell receptor beta chains below all came from one sample that was sequenced in a study of neurological immune-mediated disorders. TCRdb passed the 5' RACE reads through MiXCR, listing each CDR3 protein once. The sample consists of more than 55,000 distinct CDR3 sequences, around 24% of them appearing once. Specified time point: technical triplicate 2. Sequencing was carried out using PBMCs. Every receptor here comes from a man between 60 and 75 years old with HTLV-1-associated myelopathy (HAM/TSP).

This clonotype was seen ten or more times. The CDR3 protein is CASRPGGPYHNEQFF. CDR3 sequence (DNA): TGTGCCAGCAGACCCGGTGGGCCTTATCACAATGAGCAGTTCTTC. The chain links TRBV28 to TRBJ2-1; D not resolved. This CDR3 region has 15 residues. CDR1 and CDR2 from the germline V gene are MDHEN and SYDVKM. Between the trimmed V and J ends, which lost 6 bases and 5 bases, there was a span of 17 bases.

The chain recombines TRBV28 with TRBJ1-4; the D gene is possibly TRBD1 (5 bases). Trimming left V 3 bases short and J 5 bases short, with 19 bases between. From germline, CDR1 is MDHEN and CDR2 SYDVKM. The length of the CDR3 is 17 residues. In nucleotides, the CDR3 is TGTGCCAGCAGTTTCCAAAGGTCAACCGGGGGGAATGAAAAACTGTTTTTT. This sequence encodes CASSFQRSTGGNEKLFF.

This clonotype was counted ten times or more. CDR3 DNA sequence: TGTGCCACCAGCAGAGTCGGTCAGCCCCAGCATTTT. Translating gives CATSRVGQPQHF. The chain joins TRBV15 to TRBJ1-5; D gene uncertain. V was cut by 1 base and J by 6 bases, with 4 bases left in between. Germline-derived CDR1 and CDR2 are LNHNV and YYDKDF (reference sequence). The CDR3 loop spans 12 amino acids.

Ten or more counts support this clonotype. CDR3 DNA: TGTGCCAGCAGTGAAAGGGGTAGGAGCACAGATACGCAGTATTTT. Its protein is CASSERGRSTDTQYF. This sequence joins TRBV6-1 and TRBJ2-3; possibly TRBD1 for D (5 bases). From germline, CDR1 is MNHNS and CDR2 SASEGT. The CDR3 totals 15 residues. Trimming removed 2 bases from V and 0 bases from J, with 9 bases in between.

V is TRBV27 and J is TRBJ1-2; the D is unclear. The CDR3 is 13 residues long. With 6 bases removed from V and 4 bases from J, the gap between germline ends came to 12 bases. From germline, CDR1 is MNHEY and CDR2 SMNVEV (reference sequence). DNA for the CDR3: TGTGCCAGCAGCCAGGAGGGCCGCTATGGCTACACCTTC. It specifies CASSQEGRYGYTF.

In this sample, this clonotype turned up once. The V call is TRBV14, the J call TRBJ2-1; perhaps TRBD2 as D (6 bases). The germline V gene has CDR1 SGHDN and CDR2 FVKESK. Trimming removed 4 bases from V and 9 bases from J, with 22 bases in between. The CDR3 extends over 16 amino acids. CDR3 sequence reads: CASSRTGVSVWGEQFF. The CDR3 DNA sequence: TGTGCCAGCAGCCGGACGGGAGTCTCGGTTTGGGGTGAGCAGTTCTTC.

There are many counts of this clonotype. The V and J genes are TRBV5-1 and TRBJ2-5; 8 bases match TRBD2. With 3 bases clipped from V and 5 bases from J, the junction kept 3 bases outside the gene matches. CDR1 SGHRS and CDR2 YFSETQ come from the germline V gene. The CDR3 covers 13 residues. The CDR3 bases are TGCGCCAGCAGCTCCGGGACTAGTGAGACCCAGTACTTC. Amino acid sequence: CASSSGTSETQYF.

This clonotype has at least ten counts. The chain combines TRBV18 with TRBJ1-1; the match to TRBD1 covers 8 bases. The CDR3 consists of 16 residues. Germline V gene sequence: CDR1 KGHSH, CDR2 LQKENI. J lost 4 bases, V lost 3 bases, and 10 bases had no gene match. This chain's CDR3 is CASSPQTGGWGTEAFF. The CDR3 DNA reads TGTGCCAGCTCACCCCAAACAGGGGGGTGGGGCACTGAAGCTTTCTTT.

There are many counts of this clonotype. The chain uses TRBV20-1 and TRBJ2-7; D is ambiguous. Germline CDR1 is DFQATT and CDR2 is SNEGSKA (reference sequence). This CDR3 has 14 residues. V dropped 2 bases and J dropped 3 bases, with 14 bases sitting between them. CDR3 nucleotide sequence: TGCAGTGCTAGACTCCAGACTTTAAACTACGAGCAGTACTTC. Its protein is CSARLQTLNYEQYF.

This clonotype was observed a single time. The rearrangement uses TRBV5-5 and TRBJ2-3, with 10 bases aligning to TRBD1. Germline V gene lookup returns CDR1 SGHKS and CDR2 YYEKEE (reference sequence). The CDR3 is made up of 14 amino acids. The CDR3 protein is CVSSQDRGTDTQYF. CDR3 nucleotides: TGTGTAAGCAGCCAGGACAGGGGGACAGATACGCAGTATTTT.

This clonotype showed up just a few times. V gene TRBV19 combines with J gene TRBJ1-4; a possible D gene is TRBD1 (6 bases). Per germline, CDR1 LNHDA and CDR2 SQIVND (reference sequence). V shed 7 bases and J shed 7 bases, with 13 bases lying between them. There are 13 residues in the CDR3. CDR3 in amino acids: CASTLQGSEKLFF. The CDR3 bases are TGTGCCAGTACTCTACAGGGCTCTGAAAAACTGTTTTTT.

This chain links TRBV28 with TRBJ2-5, with TRBD2 identical over 13 bases. V was pared by 6 bases and J by 4 bases, with 11 bases of the junction left unmatched. The CDR3 runs 17 residues. Germline V gives CDR1 MDHEN, CDR2 SYDVKM. The CDR3 DNA reads TGTGCCAGCAGCACCACTAGCGGGAGGGGGTTTAGAGAGACCCAGTACTTC. Residues: CASSTTSGRGFRETQYF. Drawing the rest from reference TRBV28 and TRBJ2-5, the complete variable domain is DVKVTQSSRYLVKRTGEKVFLECVQDMDHENMFWYRQDPGLGLRLIYFSYDVKMKEKGDIPEGYSVSREKKERFSLILESASTNQTSMYLCASSTTSGRGFRETQYFGPGTRLLVL.

This clonotype was seen many times. The rearrangement links TRBV15 to TRBJ2-1; D uncertain. Germline V CDR1 and CDR2: LNHNV, YYDKDF (reference sequence). V gave up 5 bases and J gave up 2 bases, with 13 bases separating them. This CDR3 spans 15 amino acids. CDR3 coding DNA: TGTGCCACCAGCCCGAGCCCCACAGCCTACAATGAGCAGTTCTTC. It codes for CATSPSPTAYNEQFF.

In this sample, this clonotype turned up once. V usage is TRBV2 and J usage is TRBJ2-1; D not resolved. Germline values: CDR1 SNHLY, CDR2 FYNNEI. Deletions cut 7 bases from V and 0 bases from J, with 13 bases between. The CDR3 length is 15 residues. CDR3 protein: CASTAGLSSYNEQFF. CDR3 DNA sequence: TGTGCCAGCACGGCCGGTCTTAGCTCCTACAATGAGCAGTTCTTC.

This clonotype was observed at least ten times. This chain uses TRBV15 with TRBJ2-1, with a weak D call TRBD1 (5 bases). Trimming removed 6 bases from V and 0 bases from J, with 18 bases in between. The CDR3 runs 17 residues. Germline V CDR1 and CDR2: LNHNV, YYDKDF (reference sequence). The CDR3 nucleotides read TGTGCCACCAGTCCCAAGGGGTCTACAAGCTCCTACAATGAGCAGTTCTTC. Protein product: CATSPKGSTSSYNEQFF.

This clonotype was picked up many times. The rearrangement joins TRBV15 to TRBJ2-3, with D maybe TRBD2 (6 bases). The CDR3 extends over 14 amino acids. Trimming pared 0 bases from V and 10 bases from J, leaving 14 bases between. Germline CDR1 is LNHNV and CDR2 is YYDKDF (reference sequence). CDR3 sequence: CATSRDVAGGAQYF. The CDR3 region has the DNA TGTGCCACCAGCAGAGATGTGGCAGGCGGGGCGCAGTATTTT.

This clonotype was detected ten times or more. The rearrangement uses TRBV11-3 and TRBJ1-1, with a tentative D call TRBD1 (5 bases). CDR3 length equals 15 residues. Germline V gene data show CDR1 as SGHNT and CDR2 as YENEEA. Trimming pared 1 base from V and 1 base from J, leaving 10 bases between. CDR3 bases: TGTGCCAGCAGCTTAGCGTTCAGGGCGAACACTGAAGCTTTCTTT. Its translation is CASSLAFRANTEAFF.

This sequence joins TRBV5-1 and TRBJ2-1, with 12 nucleotides matching TRBD2. This CDR3 has 15 residues. CDR1 and CDR2 (germline): SGHRS, YFSETQ. Trimming took 4 bases from V and 9 from J; bases not matched to a gene: 8. The CDR3 coding sequence is TGCGCCAGCAGCCCCGGGACTAGCGGGTTGGGTGAGCAGTTCTTC. Translating gives CASSPGTSGLGEQFF. Full variable domain (outside the CDR3, taken from reference TRBV5-1 and TRBJ2-1): KAGVTQTPRYLIKTRGQQVTLSCSPISGHRSVSWYQQTPGQGLQFLFEYFSETQRNKGNFPGRFSGRQFSNSRSEMNVSTLELGDSALYLCASSPGTSGLGEQFFGPGTRLTVL.

This clonotype was seen repeatedly, ten times or more. The rearrangement uses TRBV5-1 and TRBJ2-1; a weak D match, TRBD1 (6 bases). With 4 bases removed from V and 10 bases from J, the gap between germline ends came to 18 bases. There are 14 residues in the CDR3. Germline V gene sequence: CDR1 SGHRS, CDR2 YFSETQ. The CDR3 sequence: CASSLDSQQEEQFF. The CDR3, as DNA: TGCGCCAGCAGCCTGGACAGCCAACAAGAGGAGCAGTTCTTC.

The genes are TRBV11-2 and TRBJ2-3, with D perhaps given as TRBD1 or TRBD2 (5 bases each). The germline V gene has CDR1 SGHAT and CDR2 FQNNGV. Trimming removed 7 bases at V and 2 bases at J, with 13 bases between. The CDR3 consists of 14 residues. The CDR3 sequence is CASTDLGTTDTQYF. DNA of the CDR3: TGTGCCAGCACCGATCTGGGGACCACAGATACGCAGTATTTT.

The V call is TRBV15, the J call TRBJ2-2; unclear D gene. Germline-derived CDR1 and CDR2 are LNHNV and YYDKDF (reference sequence). The length of the CDR3 is 13 residues. V was clipped by 5 bases and J by 0 bases, with 4 bases between them. The CDR3 sequence is CATSGPNTGELFF. CDR3 nucleotide sequence: TGTGCCACCAGCGGACCGAACACCGGGGAGCTGTTTTTT. The complete variable domain, with remaining parts taken from reference TRBV15 and TRBJ2-2, reads DAMVIQNPRYQVTQFGKPVTLSCSQTLNHNVMYWYQQKSSQAPKLLFHYYDKDFNNEADTPDNFQSRRPNTSFCFLDIRSPGLGDTAMYLCATSGPNTGELFFGEGSRLTVL.

This clonotype occurred many times. V and J are TRBV12-3 or TRBV12-4 and TRBJ2-4; 9 nucleotides agree with TRBD2. The V gene end was trimmed by 2 bases and the J gene end by 1 base; junction bases not matched to a gene: 6. CDR3 length: 17 residues. For the CDR3, the DNA is TGTGCCAGCAGTTTACTTTTGGCGGGAGGGGCCAAAAACATTCAGTACTTC. This gives the protein CASSLLLAGGAKNIQYF.

The table lists this clonotype with many counts. The V call is TRBV5-1, the J call TRBJ1-6, with a weak D call TRBD1 (6 bases). This CDR3 comprises 15 residues. Trimming shortened V by 1 base and J by 6 bases, and 11 bases separated the two germline ends. The germline V gene encodes CDR1 SGHRS and CDR2 YFSETQ. DNA for the CDR3: TGCGCCAGCAGCTTGCGGGGGGCTTCTAATTCACCCCTCCACTTT. This translates into CASSLRGASNSPLHF.

The gene calls are TRBV28 and TRBJ2-1, with a weak D call TRBD1 (6 bases). Germline CDR1 and CDR2: MDHEN and SYDVKM. V dropped 6 bases and J dropped 4 bases, with 13 bases sitting between them. The CDR3 length is 14 residues. The CDR3 coding sequence is TGTGCCAGCAGACAGGGTGGACCTTACAATGAGCAGTTCTTC. Its translation: CASRQGGPYNEQFF.

This clonotype was counted at least ten times. The J gene is TRBJ1-1, the V gene TRBV27; TRBD1 is a possible D gene (5 bases). There are 13 residues in the CDR3. V dropped 3 bases and J dropped 8 bases, with 13 bases sitting between them. CDR1 is MNHEY and CDR2 is SMNVEV in the germline V gene (reference sequence). The DNA for the CDR3 is TGTGCCAGCAGTTTTACGGGGGTGGACGAAGCTTTCTTT. Translated: CASSFTGVDEAFF.